These 7 T cell receptor beta chains were sequenced from one sample in a study of somatic mutations in cytotoxic T cells in rheumatoid arthritis (dated by TCRdb to 2017 to 2019). Receptors were amplified or captured by the immunoSEQ multiplex PCR assay. TCRdb stores this immuneACCESS table with in-frame sequences only. Part of the clones is absent; in the studies checked, under half of the shortfall reflects unresolved V genes, and no reason is known for the rest. This sample is represented by fewer than 20,000 clones; approximately 71% of them were singletons. 15% to 20% of the sample lies in the top ten. The sample was CD8+ T cells sorted from blood. The receptor set was obtained from an adult with rheumatoid arthritis.

V is TRBV6-5 and J is TRBJ2-1; 10 bases map to TRBD2. Germline-derived CDR1 and CDR2 are MNHEY and SVGAGI. The CDR3 has 15 residues. V shed 0 bases, J shed 8 bases, and the junction held 4 bases outside the gene matches. The CDR3: CASSYSTSGYDEQFF. As DNA, the CDR3 is TGTGCCAGCAGTTACTCGACTAGCGGGTACGATGAGCAGTTCTTC.

V and J are TRBV19 and TRBJ1-6; tentatively, D is TRBD1 (5 bases). The CDR3 runs 15 residues. V was shortened by 5 bases and J by 5 bases, with 13 bases between the two germline ends. In germline, CDR1 is LNHDA, CDR2 SQIVND (reference sequence). CDR3 in DNA: TGTGCCAGTAGTTTCCAGGGTGGTGATAATTCACCCCTCCACTTT. This gives the protein CASSFQGGDNSPLHF.

The rearrangement uses TRBV4-2 and TRBJ1-1, with 11 bases that match TRBD1. Looked up from germline, CDR1 is LGHNA and CDR2 is YNFKEQ. This CDR3 has 17 residues. V shed 0 bases and J 7 bases; nucleotides not matched to a gene: 10. The CDR3 protein is CASSQDFIGQGAVEAFF. The CDR3 DNA reads as TGTGCCAGCAGCCAAGATTTTATAGGACAGGGGGCGGTTGAAGCTTTCTTT.

The rearrangement uses TRBV19 and TRBJ1-2, with D perhaps TRBD1 (6 bases). V was pared by 5 bases and J by 3 bases, with 13 bases between. CDR3 size: 14 residues. In germline, CDR1 is LNHDA, CDR2 SQIVND (reference sequence). The CDR3 loop reads CASSSIQGYYGYTF. The CDR3 DNA is TGTGCCAGTAGTTCTATACAGGGATACTATGGCTACACCTTC. The full variable domain, completed using reference TRBV19 and TRBJ1-2, is DGGITQSPKYLFRKEGQNVTLSCEQNLNHDAMYWYRQDPGQGLRLIYYSQIVNDFQKGDIAEGYSVSREKKESFPLTVTSAQKNPTAFYLCASSSIQGYYGYTFGSGTRLTVV.

The gene calls are TRBV6-5 and TRBJ2-5; 7 bases match TRBD2. The germline CDR1 and CDR2 sequences are MNHEY and SVGAGI. The CDR3 spans 15 residues. J was trimmed by 3 bases and V by 0 bases; bases with no gene match: 4. The CDR3 sequence is CASSYSHRGEETQYF. CDR3 nucleotides: TGTGCCAGCAGTTACTCTCACCGGGGGGAAGAGACCCAGTACTTC.

The chain employs TRBV7-2 and TRBJ2-7; maybe TRBD1 (6 bases). Trimming left V 5 bases short and J 4 bases short, with 18 bases between. This CDR3 region has 15 residues. CDR1 is SGHTA and CDR2 is FQGNSA in the germline V gene. CDR3 DNA: TGTGCCAGCAGCATCGAGACAGGCTCTTGGTACGAGCAGTACTTC. Its protein is CASSIETGSWYEQYF. Full variable domain (remainder filled in from reference TRBV7-2 and TRBJ2-7): GAGVSQSPSNKVTEKGKDVELRCDPISGHTALYWYRQSLGQGLEFLIYFQGNSAPDKSGLPSDRFSAERTGGSVSTLTIQRTQQEDSAVYLCASSIETGSWYEQYFGPGTRLTVT.

The rearrangement uses TRBV27 and TRBJ2-1, with D tentatively TRBD1 (5 bases). V was clipped by 0 bases and J by 9 bases, with 6 bases between them. Looked up from germline, CDR1 is MNHEY and CDR2 is SMNVEV (reference sequence). The CDR3 sequence is 12 residues long. CDR3 residues: CASSLSGAEQFF. In nucleotides, the CDR3 is TGTGCCAGCAGTTTATCAGGGGCTGAGCAGTTCTTC.